These 3 T cell receptor beta chains came from one sample sequenced in a study of shared clonotypes between healthy human individuals. Clones were sequenced by immunoSEQ multiplex PCR, and TCRdb holds only the in-frame ones, with some missing. In the table there are roughly 2.2 million clones, approximately 95% of which are singletons. Material: naive CD4+ T cells from PBMCs. Subset given: CD45RA+ positively selected. These receptors all come from a man younger than 35 in good health. Some clones in this sample may be carry-over from other donors' samples.

Concerning this clone itself: Other DNA sequences in the same sample also yield this CDR3. The chain joins TRBV5-1 to TRBJ1-5; tentative D call: TRBD1 (5 bases). Germline-derived CDR1 and CDR2 are SGHRS and YFSETQ. The length of the CDR3 is 15 residues. V gave up 1 base and J gave up 0 bases, with 8 bases separating them. CDR3 nucleotide sequence: TGCGCCAGCAGCTTGCAGGGCTATAGCAATCAGCCCCAGCATTTT. This codes for CASSLQGYSNQPQHF.

Worth noting for this clone: Within the sample, other DNA sequences also encode this same CDR3. The rearrangement joins TRBV20-1 to TRBJ2-1; D gene uncertain. The germline V gene has CDR1 DFQATT and CDR2 SNEGSKA (reference sequence). V was shortened by 3 bases and J by 3 bases, with 3 bases between the two germline ends. The CDR3 length is 11 residues. The CDR3 here is CSARFYNEQFF. The CDR3 DNA is TGCAGTGCTAGGTTCTACAATGAGCAGTTCTTC.

This chain joins TRBV6-5 and TRBJ1-2, with D possibly TRBD1 on 6 matching bases. Germline CDR1 and CDR2: MNHEY and SVGAGI. The CDR3 spans 14 residues. V lost 3 bases, J lost 6 bases, and 14 bases lay in between. CDR3 sequence reads: CASSYVAGVNGYTF. In DNA, the CDR3 is TGTGCCAGCAGTTATGTGGCAGGGGTTAATGGCTACACCTTC.